The T cell receptor beta chain described here comes from a study of vaccination effects on CD4 cells after COVID-19. The overall study: Antigen-specific CD4+ T cells were expanded (with viral peptide pools) by the ViraFEST assay ahead of sequencing. Samples were collected from a few convalescent patients early and late following vaccination. The culture medium for roughly 1.9 million PBMC per well included about 9.2 IU/ml IL-2 and around 9.8 ug/ml peptides. Post-vaccine samples followed the second dose by a median of 72 days.

The CDR3 length is 17 residues. The V end was cut by 0 bases, the J end by 4 bases, with 17 bases between. CDR1 is LGHNA, CDR2 YNFKEQ, per germline. Some clones are missing from TCRdb's copy, which holds only in-frame ones; the method was immunoSEQ multiplex PCR. The sample records tens of thousands of clones, about four fifths being singletons. Subsequent to a culture period of about nine days, CD4+ T cells were isolated. The person was diagnosed with PCR-confirmed SARS-CoV-2 infection between March and December 2020. Either the mRNA-1273 or the BNT162b2 vaccine was given to participants as two doses. About this clone itself: Its antigen is unidentified.

The sequencing here drew on CD4+ T cells from PBMCs cultured without peptide, taken after COVID-19 vaccination. The chain employs TRBV4-2 and TRBJ2-3; perhaps D is TRBD1 or TRBD2 (6 bases each). The sequence derives from a human donor who had a prior SARS-CoV-2 infection. The CDR3 protein is CASSQDWRRGLADTQYF. CDR3 DNA sequence: TGTGCCAGCAGCCAAGATTGGAGGAGGGGGTTAGCAGATACGCAGTATTTT.